This TCR beta chain was retrieved from a study of T-cell memory formation after mild COVID-19. TCRdb passed the 5' RACE reads through MiXCR, listing each CDR3 protein once. The sample holds around 320,000 distinct CDR3 sequences, roughly 19% seen once. In the case of this clonotype: Its antigen is unknown.

Findings and limits, study-wide: Some clones that responded were present in memory (sampled pre-infection), which suggests cross-reactive memory joined. Most CD4+ clones that shrank were in CM and EM, while CD8+ ones turned up in EMRA.

The CDR3 contains 11 residues. Germline CDR1 and CDR2: SEHNR and FQNEAQ (reference sequence). The V end was cut by 2 bases, the J end by 6 bases, with 4 bases between. The sample comprised PBMCs or a T cell subset sorted from them (not recorded which). The J gene is TRBJ1-2, the V gene TRBV7-9; no clear D. The source is a man aged 18 to 29 who had mild COVID-19 (a few samples of this study predate the infection). Cell type and time point are not known. CDR3 nucleotide sequence: TGTGCCAGCAGCTTAAGGGATGGCTACACCTTC. This encodes CASSLRDGYTF.